This record looks at one T cell receptor beta chain sequence and its context. The sample belongs to a study of blood T cell repertoires in COVID-19. For the study at large: Sites across the United States, Italy and Spain contributed samples from acute and convalescent COVID-19.

Here immunoSEQ multiplex PCR was the method, and the copy in TCRdb shows in-frame clones only, minus some. Of 350,000 to 400,000 clones in the sample, roughly 90% are singletons; the top ten hold approximately 1%. V lost 1 base, J lost 8 bases, and 11 bases lay in between. The CDR3 sequence is 13 residues long. Germline values: CDR1 GTSNPN, CDR2 SVGIG (reference sequence). Study members were between roughly 18 and 90 years old and lived in 24 US regions. Each participant's cohort was designated according to participant-reported clinical history. The chain couples TRBV30 to TRBJ2-2; D unresolved. Sequenced input: PBMCs or T cells enriched from blood (not recorded which). The clonotype comes from a woman in her twenties or thirties with acute COVID-19. CDR3 nucleotide sequence: TGTGCCTGGAGTGCCCTGGCCGAAGGGGAGCTGTTTTTT. Translated: CAWSALAEGELFF. Full variable domain (outside the CDR3, taken from reference TRBV30 and TRBJ2-2): SQTIHQWPATLVQPVGSPLSLECTVEGTSNPNLYWYRQAAGRGLQLLFYSVGIGQISSEVPQNLSASRPQDRQFILSSKKLLLSDSGFYLCAWSALAEGELFFGEGSRLTVL.